A single sample is the source of the 30 T cell receptor beta chains below, sequenced in a study of T-cell memory formation after mild COVID-19 (dated by TCRdb to the early 2020s). The library was generated by 5' RACE. Sequencing instrument: Illumina NovaSeq 6000. The raw public reads went through TCRdb reprocessing: fastp at Q25, MiXCR clone calling, in-frame beta chains kept. Under each unique CDR3 protein, matching rows form one entry showing the most common genes and DNA. Within this sample are fewer than 600,000 distinct CDR3 sequences, with roughly 21% of them counted one time only. Around 8.4% of the sample belongs to the ten largest clones. The sequencing input was PBMCs or a T cell subset sorted from them (not recorded which). All receptors derive from an adult woman who had mild COVID-19 (a few samples of this study predate the infection). The sample titles of this study are shuffled in the database, so cell type and time point are left out; the donor was told from shared clones.

The chain combines TRBV7-3 with TRBJ2-2, with D uncertain. V lost 5 bases and J 7 bases, leaving 11 bases between the germline ends. Germline CDR1 and CDR2: SGHTA and FQGTGA. The CDR3 is 13 residues long. As DNA, the CDR3 is TGTGCCAGCAGCCCCGAAAGACTCGGGGAGCTGTTTTTT. Translated: CASSPERLGELFF.

There are a few counts of this clonotype. V and J are TRBV19 and TRBJ1-1; weak D call: TRBD1 (5 bases). The CDR3 has 14 amino acids. CDR1 LNHDA and CDR2 SQIVND come from the germline V gene (reference sequence). V gave up 5 bases and J gave up 0 bases, with 10 bases separating them. Here the CDR3 reads CASSFRELNTEAFF. The DNA of the CDR3 is TGTGCCAGTAGTTTCAGGGAATTGAACACTGAAGCTTTCTTT. Full variable domain (rest looked up from reference TRBV19 and TRBJ1-1): DGGITQSPKYLFRKEGQNVTLSCEQNLNHDAMYWYRQDPGQGLRLIYYSQIVNDFQKGDIAEGYSVSREKKESFPLTVTSAQKNPTAFYLCASSFRELNTEAFFGQGTRLTVV.

This clonotype turned up a few times. The chain employs TRBV5-6 and TRBJ2-4; the D gene is possibly TRBD2 (6 bases). V was trimmed by 4 bases and J by 2 bases, leaving 16 bases between them. This CDR3 is built from 16 residues. Germline V gene sequence: CDR1 SGHDT, CDR2 YYEEEE. Here the CDR3 reads CASSLWGGKSKNIQYF. The CDR3 DNA reads as TGTGCCAGCAGCCTGTGGGGAGGAAAGTCCAAAAACATTCAGTACTTC.

This clonotype was counted many times. The chain employs TRBV12-3 or TRBV12-4 and TRBJ2-2; 8 positions agree with TRBD2. This CDR3 is 15 amino acids long. V trimming: 5 bases; J trimming: 0 bases; junction bases outside the gene matches: 2. CDR3 amino acids: CASSLGLANTGELFF. In DNA, the CDR3 is TGTGCCAGCAGTCTGGGACTAGCGAACACCGGGGAGCTGTTTTTT.

This clonotype was seen a few times. The J gene is TRBJ1-2, the V gene TRBV4-1; possible D gene TRBD1, 5 bases. CDR3 length: 16 residues. Deletions cut 1 base from V and 4 bases from J, with 16 bases between. CDR1 and CDR2 (germline): MGHRA, YSYEKL. The CDR3 reads CASSQVVQGVIYGYTF. The CDR3 region has the DNA TGCGCCAGCAGCCAAGTTGTCCAGGGAGTAATCTATGGCTACACCTTC.

This clonotype was seen a handful of times. The chain employs TRBV5-1 and TRBJ1-2, with D tentatively TRBD1 (5 bases). CDR1 is SGHRS and CDR2 is YFSETQ in the germline V gene. CDR3 size: 13 residues. The germline V and J ends were trimmed by 5 bases and 4 bases, with 12 bases remaining between them. CDR3 region: CASRVPGPYGYTF. In DNA form, the CDR3 reads TGCGCCAGCAGAGTTCCGGGACCCTATGGCTACACCTTC.

The V and J genes are TRBV6-5 and TRBJ2-3; tentative D call: TRBD1 (7 bases). The CDR3 is 16 residues long. Trimming stripped 7 bases from V and 1 base from J, with 18 bases between. CDR1 is MNHEY and CDR2 is SVGAGI in the germline V gene. In DNA, the CDR3 is TGTGCCAGCACCTTAAGGAGGGGGCCTGGCACAGATACGCAGTATTTT. Encoded protein: CASTLRRGPGTDTQYF.

The chain uses TRBV7-9 and TRBJ2-5; D is uncertain. Looked up from germline, CDR1 is SEHNR and CDR2 is FQNEAQ (reference sequence). Trimming removed 2 bases at V and 4 bases at J, with 8 bases between. This CDR3 comprises 13 residues. Written as DNA, the CDR3 is TGTGCCAGCAGCTTACGGAACGGAGAGACCCAGTACTTC. As protein: CASSLRNGETQYF.

Ten or more counts support this clonotype. The chain couples TRBV27 to TRBJ2-7, with D unresolved. Trimming cost V 2 bases and J 7 bases, with 12 bases left between them. This CDR3 is built from 13 residues. Germline V gene lookup returns CDR1 MNHEY and CDR2 SMNVEV (reference sequence). The CDR3 here is CASSLEPRREQYF. CDR3 DNA: TGTGCCAGCAGTTTAGAGCCCCGGAGAGAGCAGTACTTC.

The chain links TRBV9 to TRBJ2-1; D remains ambiguous. Between the trimmed V and J ends, which lost 3 bases and 7 bases, there was a span of 23 bases. Germline values: CDR1 SGDLS, CDR2 YYNGEE. This CDR3 has 17 residues. The CDR3 is CASSERLGGSVGNEQFF. In nucleotides, the CDR3 is TGTGCCAGCAGCGAACGCTTAGGTGGCTCGGTTGGTAATGAGCAGTTCTTC.

V is TRBV28 and J is TRBJ2-2, with D perhaps given as TRBD1 or TRBD2 (6 bases each). The V gene lost 5 bases and the J gene lost 7 bases, with 20 bases spanning the gap. Germline loops: CDR1 MDHEN, CDR2 SYDVKM. This CDR3 comprises 16 residues. The CDR3 is CASSPRGRGLGGELFF. CDR3 DNA sequence: TGTGCCAGCAGTCCGAGGGGCCGGGGGCTAGGCGGGGAGCTGTTTTTT. The full variable domain, its missing parts supplied by reference TRBV28 and TRBJ2-2, is DVKVTQSSRYLVKRTGEKVFLECVQDMDHENMFWYRQDPGLGLRLIYFSYDVKMKEKGDIPEGYSVSREKKERFSLILESASTNQTSMYLCASSPRGRGLGGELFFGEGSRLTVL.

V gene TRBV27 combines with J gene TRBJ1-1; TRBD1 matches at 7 bases. The CDR3 covers 17 residues. Germline lookup yields CDR1 MNHEY and CDR2 SMNVEV (reference sequence). V lost 5 bases and J lost 3; bases outside the gene matches: 15. Written as DNA, the CDR3 is TGTGCCAGCAGTCCCATGCCGACAGGGTATGGGGACACTGAAGCTTTCTTT. Translation gives CASSPMPTGYGDTEAFF.

V gene TRBV18 combines with J gene TRBJ1-6; D unclear. V was cut by 6 bases and J by 7 bases, with 10 bases left in between. The length of the CDR3 is 13 residues. Per the germline V gene, CDR1 is KGHSH and CDR2 is LQKENI. The CDR3 spells CASSERENSPLHF. For the CDR3, the DNA is TGTGCCAGCTCCGAGAGAGAGAATTCACCCCTCCACTTT.

The DNA of the CDR3 is TGTGCCAGCTCCGAAAGGGCCGGAAAGAACACCGGGGAGCTGTTTTTT. Translating gives CASSERAGKNTGELFF. The rearrangement joins TRBV18 to TRBJ2-2; no clear D. Germline V CDR1 and CDR2: KGHSH, LQKENI. The CDR3 sequence is 16 residues long. V was pared by 6 bases and J by 1 base, with 15 bases between.

This clonotype has just a few counts. This chain uses TRBV19 with TRBJ1-1; D is undetermined. The germline gives CDR1 LNHDA, CDR2 SQIVND (reference sequence). The CDR3 sequence is 13 residues long. Deletions cut 7 bases from V and 0 bases from J, with 9 bases between. The CDR3 sequence: CASTEALNTEAFF. In nucleotides, the CDR3 is TGTGCCAGTACGGAGGCCCTGAACACTGAAGCTTTCTTT.

V gene TRBV7-9 combines with J gene TRBJ1-2; 8 bases agree with TRBD1. Trimming took 1 base from V and 2 from J; bases not matched to a gene: 6. The CDR3 runs 16 residues. The germline CDR1 and CDR2 sequences are SEHNR and FQNEAQ (reference sequence). The CDR3 sequence: CASSLELQGANYGYTF. The CDR3, as DNA: TGTGCCAGCAGCTTAGAGCTCCAGGGGGCCAACTATGGCTACACCTTC.

The chain couples TRBV6-5 to TRBJ2-1; D is possibly TRBD2 (5 bases). CDR1 and CDR2 from the germline V gene are MNHEY and SVGAGI. This CDR3 is 12 amino acids long. V was pared by 5 bases and J by 6 bases, with 8 bases between. The CDR3 loop reads CASSRGFNEQFF. The CDR3 region has the DNA TGTGCCAGCAGTCGGGGATTCAATGAGCAGTTCTTC.

The chain is built from TRBV7-8 and TRBJ2-6; TRBD1 is a possible D gene (5 bases). The CDR3 has 17 residues. V lost 5 bases and J lost 0, with 14 bases in between. Germline CDR1 and CDR2: SGHVS and FQNEAQ. DNA for the CDR3: TGTGCCAGCAGCCTACAGACAGAACCCTCTGGGGCCAACGTCCTGACTTTC. This encodes CASSLQTEPSGANVLTF.

This clonotype has only a few counts. The chain joins TRBV25-1 to TRBJ2-5; tentative D call: TRBD2 (5 bases). Germline CDR1 and CDR2: MGHDK and SYGVNS. The CDR3 runs to 13 residues. Trimming took 5 bases from V and 2 from J, leaving 9 bases between them. In DNA form, the CDR3 reads TGTGCCAGCAGTCGGAGGAGACAAGAGACCCAGTACTTC. Amino acids: CASSRRRQETQYF. Full variable domain (remainder filled in from reference TRBV25-1 and TRBJ2-5): EADIYQTPRYLVIGTGKKITLECSQTMGHDKMYWYQQDPGMELHLIHYSYGVNSTEKGDLSSESTVSRIRTEHFPLTLESARPSHTSQYLCASSRRRQETQYFGPGTRLLVL.

V gene TRBV9 combines with J gene TRBJ2-1, with D hard to call. The CDR3 contains 12 residues. The V gene's germline CDR1 is SGDLS and CDR2 YYNGEE. Between the trimmed V and J ends, which lost 3 bases and 6 bases, there was a span of 7 bases. As DNA, the CDR3 is TGTGCCAGCAGCGCAGACCGCAATGAGCAGTTCTTC. Translation gives CASSADRNEQFF.

The rearrangement joins TRBV11-2 to TRBJ2-7; no reliable D call. The CDR3 spans 13 residues. Germline V gene data show CDR1 as SGHAT and CDR2 as FQNNGV. Trimming shortened V by 3 bases and J by 0 bases, and 6 bases separated the two germline ends. CDR3 region: CASSLRHSYEQYF. Here the CDR3 DNA reads TGTGCCAGCAGCTTGCGGCACTCCTACGAGCAGTACTTC.

The chain joins TRBV20-1 to TRBJ2-7, with a weak D call TRBD2 (6 bases). The V gene's germline CDR1 is DFQATT and CDR2 SNEGSKA (reference sequence). The CDR3 covers 14 residues. V was trimmed by 1 base and J by 7 bases, leaving 17 bases between them. As DNA, the CDR3 is TGCAGTGCTAGAGGATCCGGGAGCGGTTGGGAGCAGTACTTC. It is translated as CSARGSGSGWEQYF.

There are a few counts of this clonotype. This chain joins TRBV7-2 and TRBJ2-3; D remains unclear. The germline CDR1 and CDR2 sequences are SGHTA and FQGNSA. CDR3 length: 14 amino acids. Trimming stripped 6 bases from V and 1 base from J, with 11 bases between. The CDR3 is CASSPYLRTDTQYF. DNA for the CDR3: TGTGCCAGCAGTCCCTACCTTCGCACAGATACGCAGTATTTT.

The rearrangement uses TRBV7-9 and TRBJ1-1; D call uncertain. Trimming shortened V by 5 bases and J by 8 bases, and 12 bases separated the two germline ends. This CDR3 has 12 amino acids. CDR1 is SEHNR and CDR2 is FQNEAQ in the germline V gene (reference sequence). The CDR3 loop reads CASSPNAREAFF. Here the CDR3 DNA reads TGTGCCAGCAGCCCCAATGCTAGGGAAGCTTTCTTT.

The chain combines TRBV13 with TRBJ2-3, with TRBD2 identical over 8 bases. Trimming took 1 base from V and 2 from J; bases not matched to a gene: 2. CDR3 length: 15 residues. Per the germline V gene, CDR1 is PRHDT and CDR2 is FYEKMQ (reference sequence). The CDR3 reads CASSLAGGATDTQYF. The CDR3 bases are TGTGCCAGCAGCTTAGCGGGGGGGGCCACAGATACGCAGTATTTT.

This clonotype was counted a few times. V gene TRBV9 combines with J gene TRBJ2-1, with TRBD2 identical over 9 bases. The CDR3 has 15 residues. Per germline, CDR1 SGDLS and CDR2 YYNGEE. Losses at the gene ends were 0 bases for V and 10 bases for J; bases not matched to a gene: 8. CDR3: CASSVVAGDSVEQFF. The CDR3 DNA reads as TGTGCCAGCAGCGTAGTAGCGGGAGATTCGGTGGAGCAGTTCTTC.

The V gene is TRBV7-3, the J gene TRBJ1-5, with no clear D. Deletions cut 0 bases from V and 9 bases from J, with 9 bases between. The CDR3 has 13 amino acids. CDR1 and CDR2 from the germline V gene are SGHTA and FQGTGA. The CDR3 DNA is TGTGCCAGCAGCTTAACGGAGGACGGGCCCCAGCATTTT. Its protein product is CASSLTEDGPQHF.

In its sample, this clonotype was seen many times. CDR3 sequence: CSVERDSGYTF. The CDR3, as DNA: TGCAGCGTTGAGAGGGACAGCGGCTACACCTTC. V is TRBV29-1 and J is TRBJ1-2; 7 bases align to TRBD1. There are 11 residues in the CDR3. Germline V gene lookup returns CDR1 SQVTM and CDR2 ANQGSEA. V was clipped by 3 bases and J by 8 bases; unmatched bases: 3.

Only a few counts were recorded for this clonotype. V and J are TRBV6-1 and TRBJ2-7; tentative D call: TRBD1 (7 bases). Per the germline V gene, CDR1 is MNHNS and CDR2 is SASEGT. The CDR3 sequence is 14 residues long. V was cut by 1 base and J by 4 bases, with 11 bases left in between. The CDR3: CASSEGPGGYEQYF. The CDR3 region has the DNA TGTGCCAGCAGTGAAGGGCCAGGGGGGTACGAGCAGTACTTC.

V and J are TRBV6-5 and TRBJ2-3; D not certain. The CDR3 spans 14 residues. V gave up 5 bases and J gave up 3 bases, with 12 bases separating them. CDR1 and CDR2 (germline): MNHEY, SVGAGI. Here the CDR3 reads CASSRRLSTDTQYF. The DNA of the CDR3 is TGTGCCAGCAGTCGCCGACTCAGTACAGATACGCAGTATTTT.